This T cell receptor (beta chain) is drawn from a study of T cell repertoires in cytomegalovirus infection. The CDR3 length is 14 residues. Germline V gives CDR1 SGHRS, CDR2 YFSETQ. V dropped 2 bases and J dropped 6; count of bases not matched to a gene: 7. The table lists this clonotype with a count of one. MiXCR, run by TCRdb on the reads, gives a single entry per CDR3 protein. This sample has some 700,000 distinct CDR3 sequences; roughly a third occur once, and the top ten carry around 2.6%. This TCR came from a human donor in good health (CMV status not recorded). Some clones in this sample may be carry-over from other donors' samples. The V call is TRBV5-1, the J call TRBJ1-2, with TRBD1 identical over 7 bases. Input material: PBMCs. The CDR3 here is CASSLTGDRDGYTF. The CDR3 bases are TGCGCCAGCAGCTTAACCGGTGACAGGGATGGCTACACCTTC.